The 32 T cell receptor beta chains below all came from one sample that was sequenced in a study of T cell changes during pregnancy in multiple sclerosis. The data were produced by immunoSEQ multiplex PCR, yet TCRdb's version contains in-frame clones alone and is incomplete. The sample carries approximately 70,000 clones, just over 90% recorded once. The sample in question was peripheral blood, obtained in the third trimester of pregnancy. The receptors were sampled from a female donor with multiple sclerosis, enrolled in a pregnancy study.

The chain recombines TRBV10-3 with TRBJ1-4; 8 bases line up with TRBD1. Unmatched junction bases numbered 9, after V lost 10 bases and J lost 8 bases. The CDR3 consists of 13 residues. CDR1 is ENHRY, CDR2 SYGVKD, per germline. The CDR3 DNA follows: TGTGCCACCAAGGACAGGGAGGGCGAAAAACTGTTTTTT. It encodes CATKDREGEKLFF.

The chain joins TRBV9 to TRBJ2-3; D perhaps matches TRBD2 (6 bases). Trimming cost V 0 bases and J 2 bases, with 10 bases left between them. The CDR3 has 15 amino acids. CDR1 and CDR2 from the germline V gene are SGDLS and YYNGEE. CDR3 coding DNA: TGTGCCAGCAGCGTAGGGGGGGATCCCACAGATACGCAGTATTTT. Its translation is CASSVGGDPTDTQYF.

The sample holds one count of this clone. The CDR3 DNA sequence: TGTGCCAGCAGGCGGGACAGGGGAGGAACTGAAGCTTTCTTT. Translated, it gives CASRRDRGGTEAFF. This sequence joins TRBV28 and TRBJ1-1; TRBD1 aligns across 10 bases. Germline values: CDR1 MDHEN, CDR2 SYDVKM. V trimming: 6 bases; J trimming: 5 bases; junction bases outside the gene matches: 6. The CDR3 is 14 amino acids.

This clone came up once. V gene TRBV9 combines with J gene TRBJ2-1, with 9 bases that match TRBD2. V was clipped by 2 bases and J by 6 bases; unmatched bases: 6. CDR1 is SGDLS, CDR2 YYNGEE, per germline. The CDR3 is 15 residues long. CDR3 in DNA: TGTGCCAGCAGCGTGAAGGTAGCGGGAGTCAATGAGCAGTTCTTC. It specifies CASSVKVAGVNEQFF. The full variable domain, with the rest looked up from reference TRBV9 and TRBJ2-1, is DSGVTQTPKHLITATGQRVTLRCSPRSGDLSVYWYQQSLDQGLQFLIQYYNGEERAKGNILERFSAQQFPDLHSELNLSSLELGDSALYFCASSVKVAGVNEQFFGPGTRLTVL.

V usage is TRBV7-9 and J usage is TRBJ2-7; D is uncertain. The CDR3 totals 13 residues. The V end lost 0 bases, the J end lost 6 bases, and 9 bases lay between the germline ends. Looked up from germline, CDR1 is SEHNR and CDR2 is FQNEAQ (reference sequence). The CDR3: CASSLAPRSEQYF. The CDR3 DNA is TGTGCCAGCAGCTTAGCCCCCCGGTCCGAGCAGTACTTC.

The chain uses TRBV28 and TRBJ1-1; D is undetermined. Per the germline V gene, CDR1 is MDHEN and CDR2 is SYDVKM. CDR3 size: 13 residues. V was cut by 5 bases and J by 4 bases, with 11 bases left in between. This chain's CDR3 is CASSASVGTEAFF. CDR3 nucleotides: TGTGCCAGCAGTGCCTCGGTTGGCACTGAAGCTTTCTTT. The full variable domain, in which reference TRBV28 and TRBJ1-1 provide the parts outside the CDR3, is DVKVTQSSRYLVKRTGEKVFLECVQDMDHENMFWYRQDPGLGLRLIYFSYDVKMKEKGDIPEGYSVSREKKERFSLILESASTNQTSMYLCASSASVGTEAFFGQGTRLTVV.

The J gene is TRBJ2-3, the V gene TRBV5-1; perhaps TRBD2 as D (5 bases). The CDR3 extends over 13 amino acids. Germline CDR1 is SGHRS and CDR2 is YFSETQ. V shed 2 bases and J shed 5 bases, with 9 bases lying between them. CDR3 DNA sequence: TGCGCCAGCAGCTTCGGAGGCATAGATACGCAGTATTTT. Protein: CASSFGGIDTQYF. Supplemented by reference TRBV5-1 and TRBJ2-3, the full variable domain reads KAGVTQTPRYLIKTRGQQVTLSCSPISGHRSVSWYQQTPGQGLQFLFEYFSETQRNKGNFPGRFSGRQFSNSRSEMNVSTLELGDSALYLCASSFGGIDTQYFGPGTRLTVL.

The CDR3 DNA is TGTGCCAGCAGCTTAGAACAGGTCGGAGATACGCAGTATTTT. Its translation: CASSLEQVGDTQYF. The V and J genes are TRBV7-6 and TRBJ2-3; possible D gene TRBD1, 5 bases. V lost 1 base, J lost 5 bases, and 10 bases lay in between. Germline assignment: CDR1 SGHVS and CDR2 FNYEAQ. The CDR3 spans 14 residues.

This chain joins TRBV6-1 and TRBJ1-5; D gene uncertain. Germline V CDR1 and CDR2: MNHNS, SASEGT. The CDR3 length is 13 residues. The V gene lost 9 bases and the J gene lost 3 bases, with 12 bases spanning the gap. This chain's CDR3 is CASLLRDNQPQHF. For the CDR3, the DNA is TGTGCCAGTCTTCTCCGGGACAATCAGCCCCAGCATTTT.

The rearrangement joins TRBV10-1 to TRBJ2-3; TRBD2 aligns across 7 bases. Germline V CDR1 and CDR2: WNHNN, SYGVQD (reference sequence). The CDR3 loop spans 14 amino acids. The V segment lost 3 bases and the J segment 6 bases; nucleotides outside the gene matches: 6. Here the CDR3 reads CASSEVGLVDTQYF. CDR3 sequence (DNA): TGCGCCAGCAGTGAAGTCGGACTAGTGGATACGCAGTATTTT.

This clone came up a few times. CDR3 sequence (DNA): TGTGCCAGCAGCTCATTAGCGGGAGCCTTCTACGAGCAGTACTTC. Translating gives CASSSLAGAFYEQYF. The gene calls are TRBV7-9 and TRBJ2-7, with TRBD2 matching over 9 bases. With V trimmed by 4 bases and J by 3 bases, 7 bases remained unmatched. The CDR3 spans 15 residues. CDR1 is SEHNR and CDR2 is FQNEAQ in the germline V gene (reference sequence). Full variable domain (outside the CDR3, taken from reference TRBV7-9 and TRBJ2-7): DTGVSQNPRHKITKRGQNVTFRCDPISEHNRLYWYRQTLGQGPEFLTYFQNEAQLEKSRLLSDRFSAERPKGSFSTLEIQRTEQGDSAMYLCASSSLAGAFYEQYFGPGTRLTVT.

The chain's CDR3 is CASSVAVGGGQETQYF. CDR3 bases: TGTGCCAGCAGCGTAGCCGTGGGAGGGGGCCAAGAGACCCAGTACTTC. This rearrangement joins TRBV9 to TRBJ2-5; D may be TRBD2 (7 bases). Trimming cost V 0 bases and J 1 base, with 13 bases left between them. Germline assignment: CDR1 SGDLS and CDR2 YYNGEE. This CDR3 spans 16 amino acids.

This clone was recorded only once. CDR3 sequence reads: CASSGLAGHQETQYF. The CDR3, as DNA: TGCGCCAGCAGCGGACTAGCGGGACACCAAGAGACCCAGTACTTC. The chain combines TRBV5-1 with TRBJ2-5, with 12 bases lining up with TRBD2. Germline assignment: CDR1 SGHRS and CDR2 YFSETQ. V shed 4 bases and J 0 bases; nucleotides not matched to a gene: 1. The CDR3 length is 15 residues.

As DNA, the CDR3 is TGTGCCAGCAGCAGACTAGCGGGAGTGGGGAATGAGCAGTTCTTC. This gives the protein CASSRLAGVGNEQFF. The chain recombines TRBV5-6 with TRBJ2-1; the match to TRBD2 covers 12 bases. The J segment lost 7 bases and the V segment lost 4 bases, leaving 6 bases of the junction unmatched. The CDR3 sequence is 15 residues long. Germline V gene lookup returns CDR1 SGHDT and CDR2 YYEEEE.

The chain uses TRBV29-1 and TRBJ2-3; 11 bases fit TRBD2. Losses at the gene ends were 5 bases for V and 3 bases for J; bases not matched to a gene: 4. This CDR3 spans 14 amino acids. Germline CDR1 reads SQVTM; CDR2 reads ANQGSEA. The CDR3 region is CSVLGLAVTDTQYF. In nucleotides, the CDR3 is TGCAGCGTTCTGGGACTAGCGGTGACAGATACGCAGTATTTT.

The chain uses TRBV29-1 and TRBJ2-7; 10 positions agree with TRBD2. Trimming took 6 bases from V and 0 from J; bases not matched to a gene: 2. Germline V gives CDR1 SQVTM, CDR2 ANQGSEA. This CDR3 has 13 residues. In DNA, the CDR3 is TGCAGCGTCGCTAGCGGGAGCTCCTACGAGCAGTACTTC. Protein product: CSVASGSSYEQYF.

CDR3 bases: TGTGCCTGGAGTGGCCATGGAGGGTCCTATAATTCACCCCTCCACTTT. Translation gives CAWSGHGGSYNSPLHF. The chain recombines TRBV30 with TRBJ1-6; D remains ambiguous. Looked up from germline, CDR1 is GTSNPN and CDR2 is SVGIG (reference sequence). CDR3 size: 16 residues. The V gene lost 1 base and the J gene lost 1 base, with 11 bases spanning the gap.

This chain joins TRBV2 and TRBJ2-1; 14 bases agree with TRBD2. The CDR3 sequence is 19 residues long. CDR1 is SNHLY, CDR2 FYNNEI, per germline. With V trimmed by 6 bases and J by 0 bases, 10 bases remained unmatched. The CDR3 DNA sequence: TGTGCCAGCAGGTCGAGACTAGCGGGAGGGCCGAGCTCCTACAATGAGCAGTTCTTC. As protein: CASRSRLAGGPSSYNEQFF.

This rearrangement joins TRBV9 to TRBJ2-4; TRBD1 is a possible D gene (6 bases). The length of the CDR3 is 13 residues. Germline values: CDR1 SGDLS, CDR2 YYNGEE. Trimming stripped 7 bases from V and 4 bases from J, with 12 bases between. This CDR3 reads CASGGQIKNIQYF. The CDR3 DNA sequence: TGTGCCAGCGGAGGACAGATTAAAAACATTCAGTACTTC.

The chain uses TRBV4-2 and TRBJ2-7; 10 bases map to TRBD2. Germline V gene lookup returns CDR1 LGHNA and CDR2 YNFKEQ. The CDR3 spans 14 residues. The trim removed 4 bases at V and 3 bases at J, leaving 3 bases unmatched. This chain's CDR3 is CASSLSGRVYEQYF. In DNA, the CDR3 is TGTGCCAGCAGCCTCAGCGGGAGGGTCTACGAGCAGTACTTC.

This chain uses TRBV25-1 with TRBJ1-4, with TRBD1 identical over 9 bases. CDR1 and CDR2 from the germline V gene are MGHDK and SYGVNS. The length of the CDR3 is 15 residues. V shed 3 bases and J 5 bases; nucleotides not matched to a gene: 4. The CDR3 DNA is TGTGCCAGCAGTGACCGCGGGACAGGGAATGAAAAACTGTTTTTT. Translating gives CASSDRGTGNEKLFF.

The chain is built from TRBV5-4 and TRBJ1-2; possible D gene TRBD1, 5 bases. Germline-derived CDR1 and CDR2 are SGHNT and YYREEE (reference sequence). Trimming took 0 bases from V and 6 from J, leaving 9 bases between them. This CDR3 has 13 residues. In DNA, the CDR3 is TGTGCCAGCAGCTTGGACAGGAACCATGGCTACACCTTC. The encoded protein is CASSLDRNHGYTF.

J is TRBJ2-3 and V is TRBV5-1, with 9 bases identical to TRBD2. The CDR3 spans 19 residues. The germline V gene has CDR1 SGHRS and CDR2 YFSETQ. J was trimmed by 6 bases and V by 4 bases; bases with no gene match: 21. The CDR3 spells CASSPRLAGVFGSVDTQYF. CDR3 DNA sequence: TGCGCCAGCAGCCCTAGGTTAGCGGGAGTATTTGGTTCGGTGGATACGCAGTATTTT.

CDR3 in amino acids: CASSSRRGLAEKLFF. CDR3 nucleotide sequence: TGTGCCAGCAGCTCACGTCGTGGCTTGGCTGAAAAACTGTTTTTT. This rearrangement joins TRBV11-2 to TRBJ1-4; D unclear. Per the germline V gene, CDR1 is SGHAT and CDR2 is FQNNGV. V was shortened by 4 bases and J by 7 bases, with 16 bases between the two germline ends. The CDR3 spans 15 residues.

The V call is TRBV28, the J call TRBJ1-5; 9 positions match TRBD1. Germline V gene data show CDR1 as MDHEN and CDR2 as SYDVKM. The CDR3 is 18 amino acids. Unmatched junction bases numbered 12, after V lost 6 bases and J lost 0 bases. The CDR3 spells CASRVSGTGTTSNQPQHF. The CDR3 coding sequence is TGTGCCAGCAGAGTCTCCGGGACAGGGACAACTAGCAATCAGCCCCAGCATTTT.

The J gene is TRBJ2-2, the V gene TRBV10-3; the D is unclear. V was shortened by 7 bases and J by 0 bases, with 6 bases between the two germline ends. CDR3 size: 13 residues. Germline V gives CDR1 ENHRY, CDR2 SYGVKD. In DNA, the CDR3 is TGTGCCATCACCGTTGCGAACACCGGGGAGCTGTTTTTT. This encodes CAITVANTGELFF.

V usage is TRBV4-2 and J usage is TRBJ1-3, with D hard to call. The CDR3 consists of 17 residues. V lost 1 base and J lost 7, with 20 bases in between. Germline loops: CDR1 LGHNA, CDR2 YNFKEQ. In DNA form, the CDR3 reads TGTGCCAGCAGCCAAGTGTATTCCTTGGCAGGCAGGAACACCATATATTTT. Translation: CASSQVYSLAGRNTIYF.

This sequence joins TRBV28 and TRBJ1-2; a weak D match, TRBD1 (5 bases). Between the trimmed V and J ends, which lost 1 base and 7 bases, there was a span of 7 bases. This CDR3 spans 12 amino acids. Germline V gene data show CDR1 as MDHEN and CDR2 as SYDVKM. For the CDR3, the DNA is TGTGCCAGCAGTTTATTGGACACTGGCTACACCTTC. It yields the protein CASSLLDTGYTF.

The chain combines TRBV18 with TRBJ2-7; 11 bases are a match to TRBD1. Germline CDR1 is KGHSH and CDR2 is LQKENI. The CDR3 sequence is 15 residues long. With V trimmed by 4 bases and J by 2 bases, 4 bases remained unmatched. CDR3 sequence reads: CASSRGTGGPYEQYF. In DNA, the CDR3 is TGTGCCAGCTCACGGGGGACAGGGGGACCCTACGAGCAGTACTTC.

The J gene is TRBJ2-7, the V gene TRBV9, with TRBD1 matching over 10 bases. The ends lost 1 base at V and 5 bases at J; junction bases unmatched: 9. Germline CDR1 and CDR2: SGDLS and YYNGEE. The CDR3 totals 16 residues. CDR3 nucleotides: TGTGCCAGCAGCGTAACGACAGGGGGCTGGAGTGACGAGCAGTACTTC. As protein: CASSVTTGGWSDEQYF.

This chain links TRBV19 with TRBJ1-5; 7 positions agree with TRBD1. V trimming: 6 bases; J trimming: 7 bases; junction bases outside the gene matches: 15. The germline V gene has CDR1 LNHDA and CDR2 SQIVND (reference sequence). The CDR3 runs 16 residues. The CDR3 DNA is TGTGCCAGTAGGAACCGGGACAGAGGAGATACCCAGCCCCAGCATTTT. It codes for CASRNRDRGDTQPQHF.

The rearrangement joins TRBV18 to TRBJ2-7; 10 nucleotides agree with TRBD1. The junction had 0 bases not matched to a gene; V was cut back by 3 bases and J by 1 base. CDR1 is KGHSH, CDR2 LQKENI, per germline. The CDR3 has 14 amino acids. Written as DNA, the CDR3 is TGTGCCAGCTCACCGGACAGGGGGTCCTACGAGCAGTACTTC. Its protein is CASSPDRGSYEQYF.